The 24 T cell receptor beta chains below come from one sample, sequenced in a study of Graves' ophthalmopathy and Graves' hyperthyroidism. The authors amplified TCR beta CDR3 regions, and they did so from RNA transcripts for repertoire sequencing. HTBI-primed first-round RT-PCR preceded second-round multiplex PCR. TCRdb used MiXCR to reprocess the multiplex PCR reads, holding one entry per CDR3 protein. The repertoire has approximately 460,000 distinct CDR3 sequences, approximately 14% of them found once; the top ten carry over 8%. The sample consisted of blood. The source of these receptors is a woman between 25 and 40 years old with Graves' ophthalmopathy.

Comments on this clonotype: A much larger clone lies a single base off, so this may be a read error. The chain joins TRBV27 to TRBJ1-6, with D unclear. The CDR3 covers 17 residues. From germline, CDR1 is MNHEY and CDR2 SMNVEV (reference sequence). CDR3 nucleotides: TGTGCCAGCAGTTTAGGGTCAAGGGTCACCTATAATTCACACCTCCACTTT. Amino acids: CASSLGSRVTYNSHLHF.

This clonotype was recorded at least ten times. The chain uses TRBV29-1 and TRBJ2-7; 8 bases align to TRBD1. V trimming: 4 bases; J trimming: 3 bases; junction bases outside the gene matches: 8. The CDR3 is 14 residues long. Germline V gene sequence: CDR1 SQVTM, CDR2 ANQGSEA. CDR3 DNA sequence: TGCAGCGTTGGGATCTTAGGACAGGGCTACGAGCAGTACTTC. Translating gives CSVGILGQGYEQYF.

At least ten counts were recorded for this clonotype. The chain joins TRBV15 to TRBJ2-7; possible D gene TRBD2, 6 bases. The CDR3 has 13 amino acids. The germline V gene encodes CDR1 LNHNV and CDR2 YYDKDF (reference sequence). Trimming took off 5 bases at V and 1 base at J, with 9 bases between the two ends. CDR3 in amino acids: CATSPGESYEQYF. The CDR3, as DNA: TGTGCCACCAGCCCGGGGGAATCCTACGAGCAGTACTTC.

This chain connects TRBV6-1 to TRBJ2-5, with TRBD1 matching 7 bases. The ends lost 7 bases at V and 3 bases at J; junction bases unmatched: 5. This CDR3 contains 13 residues. Germline V gene lookup returns CDR1 MNHNS and CDR2 SASEGT. The CDR3 DNA sequence: TGTGCCAGCATTCCTGGACAGGAAGAGACCCAGTACTTC. It encodes CASIPGQEETQYF.

In its sample, this clonotype was seen many times. The rearrangement joins TRBV28 to TRBJ1-2; D is ambiguous. There are 13 residues in the CDR3. Germline-derived CDR1 and CDR2 are MDHEN and SYDVKM. V lost 6 bases to trimming and J lost 6 bases, with 14 bases between them. In nucleotides, the CDR3 is TGTGCCAGCAGCCGCCGGGCGGCCGATGGCTACACCTTC. This codes for CASSRRAADGYTF.

The J gene is TRBJ2-5, the V gene TRBV10-3; 9 nucleotides agree with TRBD2. CDR3 length equals 18 residues. Germline V gene sequence: CDR1 ENHRY, CDR2 SYGVKD. With 0 bases clipped from V and 1 base from J, the junction kept 9 bases outside the gene matches. The CDR3 here is CAISESLLAGNPQETQYF. The CDR3 coding sequence is TGTGCCATCAGTGAGTCGTTGCTAGCGGGGAACCCCCAAGAGACCCAGTACTTC.

The sample holds many counts of this clonotype. This chain joins TRBV12-3 or TRBV12-4 and TRBJ2-7, with D possibly matching TRBD1 (6 bases). Trimming took 4 bases from V and 2 from J, leaving 12 bases between them. The CDR3 is 14 amino acids. The CDR3 DNA sequence: TGTGCCAGCAGTTCCCGGGCAGGGGCCTACGAGCAGTACTTC. Its protein product is CASSSRAGAYEQYF.

This rearrangement joins TRBV19 to TRBJ2-7; 8 bases fit TRBD1. V gave up 3 bases and J gave up 5 bases; unmatched junction bases: 9. The germline V gene encodes CDR1 LNHDA and CDR2 SQIVND (reference sequence). The CDR3 is 15 residues long. CDR3 in amino acids: CASSIGRDRIHEQYF. The CDR3 bases are TGTGCCAGTAGTATCGGCCGGGACAGGATCCACGAGCAGTACTTC.

In its sample, this clonotype was seen many times. V usage is TRBV7-9 and J usage is TRBJ1-1; tentative D call: TRBD1 (5 bases). CDR1 and CDR2 (germline): SEHNR, FQNEAQ (reference sequence). This CDR3 region has 15 residues. V shed 1 base and J shed 1 base, with 10 bases lying between them. The CDR3 DNA sequence: TGTGCCAGCAGCTTAGGACAGTCCCCGAACACTGAAGCTTTCTTT. Encoded protein: CASSLGQSPNTEAFF.

This sequence joins TRBV10-3 and TRBJ2-5; D may match TRBD1 or TRBD2 (5 bases each). CDR3 size: 16 residues. Per the germline V gene, CDR1 is ENHRY and CDR2 is SYGVKD. Trimming shortened V by 3 bases and J by 4 bases, and 18 bases separated the two germline ends. DNA of the CDR3: TGTGCCATCAGTGATCCCGTGCAGGGCGGAGGAGAGACCCAGTACTTC. It translates to CAISDPVQGGGETQYF.

About this clonotype itself: A read error is possible here, since a much larger clone lies one base away. The V and J genes are TRBV30 and TRBJ2-7, with a tentative D call TRBD2 (6 bases). There are 15 residues in the CDR3. The germline gives CDR1 GTSNPN, CDR2 SVGIG (reference sequence). Trimming took off 8 bases at V and 4 bases at J, with 24 bases between the two ends. The CDR3 DNA is TGTGCCGCCAGAACCCCCGGGACTGGTGGTTACGAGCAGTACTTC. The encoded protein is CAARTPGTGGYEQYF.

The chain combines TRBV7-9 with TRBJ1-2; possibly TRBD1 for D (6 bases). This CDR3 is 14 amino acids long. The V end lost 4 bases, the J end lost 8 bases, and 17 bases lay between the germline ends. Germline-derived CDR1 and CDR2 are SEHNR and FQNEAQ (reference sequence). The CDR3 nucleotides read TGTGCCAGCAGCTCTAGGACAGATCGCTGGGGCTACACCTTC. Amino acid sequence: CASSSRTDRWGYTF. Full variable domain (rest looked up from reference TRBV7-9 and TRBJ1-2): DTGVSQNPRHKITKRGQNVTFRCDPISEHNRLYWYRQTLGQGPEFLTYFQNEAQLEKSRLLSDRFSAERPKGSFSTLEIQRTEQGDSAMYLCASSSRTDRWGYTFGSGTRLTVV.

The V and J genes are TRBV20-1 and TRBJ2-5; no reliable D call. The CDR3 has 11 residues. Germline-derived CDR1 and CDR2 are DFQATT and SNEGSKA (reference sequence). Trimming left V 5 bases short and J 3 bases short, with 7 bases between. The CDR3: CSAGSKETQYF. For the CDR3, the DNA is TGCAGTGCTGGATCAAAAGAGACCCAGTACTTC.

The V call is TRBV9, the J call TRBJ1-2; D gene unclear. With 4 bases removed from V and 4 bases from J, the gap between germline ends came to 14 bases. The germline V gene has CDR1 SGDLS and CDR2 YYNGEE. The CDR3 consists of 14 residues. The CDR3 sequence: CASSPDRLVYGYTF. As DNA, the CDR3 is TGTGCCAGCAGCCCAGACCGGCTTGTCTATGGCTACACCTTC.

This clonotype appeared many times. V usage is TRBV12-3 or TRBV12-4 and J usage is TRBJ1-5, with no clear D. The CDR3 runs 14 residues. V was clipped by 8 bases and J by 1 base, with 12 bases between them. The CDR3 nucleotides are TGTGCCAGCTCCAGAGGGTCCAGCAATCAGCCCCAGCATTTT. Its translation is CASSRGSSNQPQHF.

In its sample, this clonotype was seen many times. The chain uses TRBV29-1 and TRBJ1-2, with TRBD1 matching 12 bases. CDR3 length equals 15 residues. Germline CDR1 is SQVTM and CDR2 is ANQGSEA. The ends lost 6 bases at V and 3 bases at J; junction bases unmatched: 8. CDR3: CSVAGTGGRDYGYTF. DNA for the CDR3: TGCAGCGTCGCCGGGACAGGGGGCAGGGACTATGGCTACACCTTC.

This clonotype occurred many times. The chain is built from TRBV19 and TRBJ1-5; no reliable D call. Germline loops: CDR1 LNHDA, CDR2 SQIVND (reference sequence). V was pared by 1 base and J by 2 bases, with 9 bases between. This CDR3 has 15 amino acids. The CDR3 DNA reads as TGTGCCAGTAGTATAGCGCGGATTGGCAATCAGCCCCAGCATTTT. Translated: CASSIARIGNQPQHF.

In the case of this clonotype: A read error may be the cause here, since a much bigger clone is one base away. This chain joins TRBV28 and TRBJ2-5, with TRBD2 matching over 7 bases. Germline V gene sequence: CDR1 MDHEN, CDR2 SYDVKM. The CDR3 covers 15 residues. CDR3 DNA sequence: TGTGCCGGCAGTTTAACTAGCGAACCGCAAGAGACCCAGTACTTC. Translating it yields CAGSLTSEPQETQYF.

This clonotype has more than one count but fewer than ten. The chain is built from TRBV28 and TRBJ2-2; 10 bases map to TRBD1. This CDR3 spans 16 amino acids. V gave up 6 bases and J gave up 3 bases; unmatched junction bases: 7. Germline CDR1 and CDR2: MDHEN and SYDVKM. The CDR3 reads CASSQGQGTYTGELFF. The CDR3, as DNA: TGTGCCAGCAGCCAGGGACAGGGGACCTACACCGGGGAGCTGTTTTTT.

This chain links TRBV28 with TRBJ1-6, with D tentatively TRBD1 (5 bases). The V end lost 5 bases, the J end lost 6 bases, and 11 bases lay between the germline ends. Germline values: CDR1 MDHEN, CDR2 SYDVKM. The CDR3 spans 14 residues. CDR3 DNA sequence: TGTGCCAGCAGTACTCCTGGGGGTAATTCACCCCTCCACTTT. Protein sequence: CASSTPGGNSPLHF. Based on the CDR3 plus reference TRBV28 and TRBJ1-6, the full variable domain is DVKVTQSSRYLVKRTGEKVFLECVQDMDHENMFWYRQDPGLGLRLIYFSYDVKMKEKGDIPEGYSVSREKKERFSLILESASTNQTSMYLCASSTPGGNSPLHFGNGTRLTVT.

The table lists this clonotype with many counts. The V gene is TRBV6-5, the J gene TRBJ2-5; D remains ambiguous. Germline V gives CDR1 MNHEY, CDR2 SVGAGI. The CDR3 is made up of 13 amino acids. The ends were cut back, 9 bases at V and 1 base at J, with 12 bases in the middle. CDR3 nucleotide sequence: TGTGCCAGTTCCGATAGGCGCCAAGAGACCCAGTACTTC. Amino acids: CASSDRRQETQYF.

V usage is TRBV28 and J usage is TRBJ2-7; unclear D gene. With 3 bases removed from V and 0 bases from J, the gap between germline ends came to 12 bases. Germline V gives CDR1 MDHEN, CDR2 SYDVKM. This CDR3 is 15 amino acids long. CDR3 in amino acids: CASSFFPPSSYEQYF. The CDR3 DNA is TGTGCCAGCAGTTTTTTTCCTCCCAGCTCCTACGAGCAGTACTTC.

This clonotype has at least ten counts. CDR3 in amino acids: CASSTSGTSHPYEQYF. CDR3 sequence (DNA): TGTGCCAGTAGTACTAGTGGGACATCGCATCCGTACGAGCAGTACTTC. The rearrangement joins TRBV19 to TRBJ2-7, with TRBD1 as a possible D gene (6 bases). V was shortened by 4 bases and J by 4 bases, with 20 bases between the two germline ends. The CDR3 runs 16 residues. The V gene's germline CDR1 is LNHDA and CDR2 SQIVND (reference sequence).

This clonotype showed up many times. CDR3 amino acids: CATQRSYGYTF. CDR3 DNA: TGTGCCACACAAAGGTCCTATGGCTACACCTTC. The chain links TRBV28 to TRBJ1-2; the D is unclear. V was clipped by 10 bases and J by 4 bases, with 10 bases between them. Germline V lookup: CDR1 MDHEN, CDR2 SYDVKM. The CDR3 loop spans 11 amino acids.